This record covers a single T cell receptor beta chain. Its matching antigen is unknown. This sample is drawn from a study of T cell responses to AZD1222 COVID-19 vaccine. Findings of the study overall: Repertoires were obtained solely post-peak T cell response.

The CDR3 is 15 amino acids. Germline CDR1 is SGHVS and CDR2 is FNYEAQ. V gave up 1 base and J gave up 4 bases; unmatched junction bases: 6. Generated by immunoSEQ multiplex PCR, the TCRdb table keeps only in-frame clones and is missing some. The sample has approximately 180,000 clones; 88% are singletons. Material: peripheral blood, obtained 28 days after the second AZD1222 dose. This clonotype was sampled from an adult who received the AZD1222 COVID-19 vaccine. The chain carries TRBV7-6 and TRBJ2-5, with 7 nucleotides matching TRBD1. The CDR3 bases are TGTGCCAGCAGCTTAGAAGGGACAGCCGGAGAGACCCAGTACTTC. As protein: CASSLEGTAGETQYF.